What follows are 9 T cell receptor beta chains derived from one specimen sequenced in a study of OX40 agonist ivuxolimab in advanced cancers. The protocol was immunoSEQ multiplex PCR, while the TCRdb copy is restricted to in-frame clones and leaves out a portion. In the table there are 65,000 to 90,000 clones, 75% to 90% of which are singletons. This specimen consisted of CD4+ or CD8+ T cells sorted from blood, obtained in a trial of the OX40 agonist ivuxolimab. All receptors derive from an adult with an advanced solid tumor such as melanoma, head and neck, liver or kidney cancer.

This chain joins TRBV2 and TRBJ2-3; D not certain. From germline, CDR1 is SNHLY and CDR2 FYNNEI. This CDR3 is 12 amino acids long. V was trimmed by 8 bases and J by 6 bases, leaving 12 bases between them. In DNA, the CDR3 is TGTGCCAGCCAGGAAGGTGAGGATACGCAGTATTTT. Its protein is CASQEGEDTQYF.

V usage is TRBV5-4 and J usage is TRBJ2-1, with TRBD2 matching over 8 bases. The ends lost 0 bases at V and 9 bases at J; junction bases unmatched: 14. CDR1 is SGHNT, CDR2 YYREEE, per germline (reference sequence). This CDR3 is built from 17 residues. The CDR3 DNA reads TGTGCCAGCAGCTTGGCAGGAGCGGGAGACCCATTACCTGAGCAGTTCTTC. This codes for CASSLAGAGDPLPEQFF.

In DNA, the CDR3 is TGTGCCAGCAGCTCGACACCTAGCACAGATACGCAGTATTTT. This translates into CASSSTPSTDTQYF. The chain is built from TRBV7-2 and TRBJ2-3, with D unclear. V was pared by 4 bases and J by 0 bases, with 8 bases between. Germline V gene data show CDR1 as SGHTA and CDR2 as FQGNSA. This CDR3 has 14 amino acids. Together with reference TRBV7-2 and TRBJ2-3, the CDR3 gives the full variable domain: GAGVSQSPSNKVTEKGKDVELRCDPISGHTALYWYRQSLGQGLEFLIYFQGNSAPDKSGLPSDRFSAERTGGSVSTLTIQRTQQEDSAVYLCASSSTPSTDTQYFGPGTRLTVL.

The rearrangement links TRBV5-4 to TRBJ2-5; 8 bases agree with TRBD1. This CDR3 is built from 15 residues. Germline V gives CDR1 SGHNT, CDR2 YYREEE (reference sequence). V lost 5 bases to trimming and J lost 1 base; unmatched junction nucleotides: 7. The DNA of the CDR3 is TGTGCCAGCAGTCGAAGGACAGGGATCCAAGAGACCCAGTACTTC. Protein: CASSRRTGIQETQYF.

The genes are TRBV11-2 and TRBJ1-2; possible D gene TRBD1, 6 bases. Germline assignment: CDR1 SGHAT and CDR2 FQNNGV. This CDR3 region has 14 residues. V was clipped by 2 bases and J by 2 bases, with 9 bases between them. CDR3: CASSLSGENYGYTF. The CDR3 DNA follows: TGTGCCAGCAGCTTATCAGGGGAGAACTATGGCTACACCTTC.

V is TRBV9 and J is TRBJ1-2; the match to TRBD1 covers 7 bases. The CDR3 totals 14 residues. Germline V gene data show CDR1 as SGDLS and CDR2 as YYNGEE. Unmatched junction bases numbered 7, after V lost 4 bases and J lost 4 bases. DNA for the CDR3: TGTGCCAGCAGCTCCTCCGGGACAGCCTATGGCTACACCTTC. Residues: CASSSSGTAYGYTF. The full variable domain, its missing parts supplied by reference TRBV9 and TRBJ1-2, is DSGVTQTPKHLITATGQRVTLRCSPRSGDLSVYWYQQSLDQGLQFLIQYYNGEERAKGNILERFSAQQFPDLHSELNLSSLELGDSALYFCASSSSGTAYGYTFGSGTRLTVV.

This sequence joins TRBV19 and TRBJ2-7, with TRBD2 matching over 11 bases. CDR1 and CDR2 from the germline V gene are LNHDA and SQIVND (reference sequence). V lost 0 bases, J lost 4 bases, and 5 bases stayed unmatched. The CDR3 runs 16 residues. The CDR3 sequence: CASSIDPGLAAYEQYF. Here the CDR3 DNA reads TGTGCCAGTAGTATAGATCCGGGACTAGCGGCTTACGAGCAGTACTTC.

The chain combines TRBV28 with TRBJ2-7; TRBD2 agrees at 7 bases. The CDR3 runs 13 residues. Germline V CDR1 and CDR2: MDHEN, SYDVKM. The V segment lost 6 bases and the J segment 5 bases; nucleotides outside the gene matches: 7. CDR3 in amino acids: CASRSGGRNEQYF. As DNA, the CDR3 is TGTGCCAGCAGGTCAGGCGGGAGAAACGAGCAGTACTTC.

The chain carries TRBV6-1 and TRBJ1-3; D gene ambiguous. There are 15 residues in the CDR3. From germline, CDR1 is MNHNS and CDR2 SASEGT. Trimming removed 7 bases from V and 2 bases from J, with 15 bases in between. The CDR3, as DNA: TGTGCCAGCAAGGGTTACGGGTCGGCTGGAAACACCATATATTTT. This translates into CASKGYGSAGNTIYF.